This T cell receptor beta chain was recorded in a study of shared clonotypes between healthy human individuals. Study information: Three CD4 naive, three CD4 memory, two CD8 naive and one CD8 memory plate were used per donor.

This clone was seen just once. This CDR3 comprises 16 residues. The V end was cut by 3 bases, the J end by 2 bases, with 15 bases between. Germline loops: CDR1 LNHDA, CDR2 SQIVND (reference sequence). Profiled with immunoSEQ multiplex PCR; TCRdb holds only in-frame clones, not every one. The sample holds about 2 million clones, just under 95% seen once. Naivety among CD8 cells was defined by CD45RO negativity and positive CCR7 selection, thereby excluding terminally differentiated effector memory CD45RA+ cells. All participating donors were Caucasian adults from Nashville, Tennessee. The clonotype originates from a man younger than 30 in good health. Specimen: naive CD8+ T cells sorted from blood. This chain uses TRBV19 with TRBJ2-3, with D uncertain. DNA for the CDR3: TGTGCCAGTAGTATGATGGCATACACCACCACAGATACGCAGTATTTT. This sequence encodes CASSMMAYTTTDTQYF.